Detailed here is one TCR beta chain. Recruitment covered some 25 US areas and drew participants whose ages spanned roughly 18 to 100 years. Cohort placement rested on clinical history that participants reported themselves. Original methodology: Estimates of nucleated cell counts were drawn from the amplification of reference gene primers. This table comes from immunoSEQ multiplex PCR, and its TCRdb copy is limited to in-frame clones, with some not included. That table is the source of V, J and clone size, and D and trimming were worked out from the DNA. In the table there are approximately 210,000 clones, 81% of which are singletons. Looked up from germline, CDR1 is SGHVS and CDR2 is FNYEAQ. CDR3 length: 13 amino acids. Trimming at V came to 5 bases and at J to 9 bases, leaving 8 bases not matched to a gene. The sample originates from a study of blood T cell repertoires in COVID-19. Turning to the study itself: Material from acute and convalescent COVID-19 was sourced from the United States, Italy and Spain.

Sequences were obtained from PBMCs or T cells enriched from blood (not recorded which). The chain couples TRBV7-6 to TRBJ2-5, with TRBD1 matching 8 bases. This TCR was sampled from a woman between 45 and 65 years old with acute COVID-19. Here the CDR3 DNA reads TGTGCCAGCAGCCCGACAGGGGATTGGGCCCAGTACTTC. It yields the protein CASSPTGDWAQYF.